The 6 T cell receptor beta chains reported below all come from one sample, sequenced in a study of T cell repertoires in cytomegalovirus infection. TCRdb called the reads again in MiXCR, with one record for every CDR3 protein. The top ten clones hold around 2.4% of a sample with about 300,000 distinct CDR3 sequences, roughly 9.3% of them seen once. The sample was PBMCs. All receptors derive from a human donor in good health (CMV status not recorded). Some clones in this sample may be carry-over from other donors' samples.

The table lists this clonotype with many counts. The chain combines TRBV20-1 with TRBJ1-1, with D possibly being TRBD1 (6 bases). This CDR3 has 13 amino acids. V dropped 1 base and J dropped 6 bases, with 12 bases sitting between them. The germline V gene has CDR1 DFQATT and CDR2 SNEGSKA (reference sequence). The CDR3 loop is CSARGGGHSEAFF. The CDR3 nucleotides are TGCAGTGCTAGAGGAGGGGGACACTCTGAAGCTTTCTTT.

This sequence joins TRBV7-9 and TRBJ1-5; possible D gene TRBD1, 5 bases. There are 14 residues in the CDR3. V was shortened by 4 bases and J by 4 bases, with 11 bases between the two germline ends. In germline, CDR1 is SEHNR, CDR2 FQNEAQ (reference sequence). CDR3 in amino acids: CASSYGTDNQPQHF. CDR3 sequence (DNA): TGTGCCAGCAGCTATGGGACCGATAATCAGCCCCAGCATTTT.

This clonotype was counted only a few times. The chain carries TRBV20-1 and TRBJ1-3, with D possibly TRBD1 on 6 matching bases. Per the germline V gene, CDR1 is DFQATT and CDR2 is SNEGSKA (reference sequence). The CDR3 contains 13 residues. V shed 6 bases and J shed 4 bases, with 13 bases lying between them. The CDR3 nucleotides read TGCAGTGCAACCGCAGGGGCAGGAAACACCATATATTTT. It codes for CSATAGAGNTIYF.

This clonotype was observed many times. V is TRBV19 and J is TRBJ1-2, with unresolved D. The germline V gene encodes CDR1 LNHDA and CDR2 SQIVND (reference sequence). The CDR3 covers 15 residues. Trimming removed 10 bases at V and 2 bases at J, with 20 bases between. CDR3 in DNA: TGTGCCACCAAAGCTCTGGACTCACCGAACTATGGCTACACCTTC. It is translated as CATKALDSPNYGYTF.

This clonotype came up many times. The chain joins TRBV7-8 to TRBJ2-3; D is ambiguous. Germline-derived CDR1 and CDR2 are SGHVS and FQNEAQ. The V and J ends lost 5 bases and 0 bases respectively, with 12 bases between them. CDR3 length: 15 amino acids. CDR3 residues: CASSPLQVSTDTQYF. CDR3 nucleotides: TGTGCCAGCAGCCCTCTGCAGGTTAGCACAGATACGCAGTATTTT.

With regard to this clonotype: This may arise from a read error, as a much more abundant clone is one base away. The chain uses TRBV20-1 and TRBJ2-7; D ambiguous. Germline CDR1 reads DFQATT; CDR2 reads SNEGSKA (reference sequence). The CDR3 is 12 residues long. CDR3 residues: CSAVHQSYERYV. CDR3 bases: TGCAGTGCTGTACACCAGTCCTACGAGCGGTACGTC.